This TCR beta chain was profiled in a study of beta chain features in type 1 diabetes. Study-wide results and limits: Naive, central memory and regulatory TCRB repertoires appeared more similar among patients than healthy donors.

Every isolated RNA sample was fully reverse transcribed, so sequencing captured expressed TCRB transcripts. Clones were read by immunoSEQ multiplex PCR, and TCRdb kept only the in-frame ones, dropping some. The sample contains hundreds of thousands of clones, roughly 15% of which appear only once. CD45RO/CCR7/CD25/CD127/CD95/CD27 sorting isolated CD4+ naive, central memory, regulatory and stem cell-like memory cells. On this clone: Its antigen is not identified.

Per the germline V gene, CDR1 is GTSNPN and CDR2 is SVGIG (reference sequence). Trimming cost V 5 bases and J 9 bases, with 14 bases left between them. The CDR3 loop spans 12 amino acids. V is TRBV30 and J is TRBJ1-3; D not resolved. The clonotype was recovered from a man aged 18 to 30 in good health. Material: naive CD4+ T cells from blood. The CDR3 sequence is CAWGLPRSTIYF. The CDR3 nucleotides read TGTGCCTGGGGACTTCCCCGAAGCACCATATATTTT.